A single sample is the source of the 9 T cell receptor beta chains below, sequenced in a study of identical twins. Via MiXCR, TCRdb re-called the 5' RACE reads, giving one row per CDR3 protein. Found here are about 900,000 distinct CDR3 sequences, about 12% of them singletons; the top ten hold around 1.5%. These data also featured in a second study, about yellow fever vaccine responses in identical twins.

Sample: PBMCs. These receptors all stem from a woman in her late teens or twenties in good health.

The chain combines TRBV5-1 with TRBJ2-1; D is unclear. The CDR3 totals 15 residues. V dropped 0 bases and J dropped 8 bases, with 15 bases sitting between them. The germline V gene has CDR1 SGHRS and CDR2 YFSETQ. The CDR3 DNA is TGCGCCAGCAGCTTGGCTTCGGTCAGCCGGGATGAGCAGTTCTTC. It yields the protein CASSLASVSRDEQFF.

This clonotype has just a few counts. The rearrangement joins TRBV7-3 to TRBJ2-1; unclear D gene. Germline loops: CDR1 SGHTA, CDR2 FQGTGA. V lost 1 base to trimming and J lost 6 bases, with 13 bases between them. The CDR3 is 15 residues long. The CDR3, as DNA: TGTGCCAGCAGCTTAATGTATGGGCGGTTCAATGAGCAGTTCTTC. Translating it yields CASSLMYGRFNEQFF.

This chain links TRBV7-8 with TRBJ2-7, with 9 bases matching TRBD2. Germline V CDR1 and CDR2: SGHVS, FQNEAQ. The CDR3 consists of 16 residues. Unmatched junction bases numbered 15, after V lost 5 bases and J lost 7 bases. In nucleotides, the CDR3 is TGTGCCAGCAGCGCCGGGGGGTTAGCGGGAGCAGGAGAGCAGTACTTC. This translates into CASSAGGLAGAGEQYF.

The chain uses TRBV20-1 and TRBJ2-1; TRBD2 agrees at 9 bases. Germline V lookup: CDR1 DFQATT, CDR2 SNEGSKA (reference sequence). This CDR3 is built from 15 residues. V trimming: 0 bases; J trimming: 6 bases; junction bases outside the gene matches: 6. CDR3 DNA: TGCAGTGCTAGAGATATAGCGGGAGTTACCAATGAGCAGTTCTTC. Amino acid sequence: CSARDIAGVTNEQFF.

The chain couples TRBV12-3 or TRBV12-4 to TRBJ2-7, with 9 nucleotides matching TRBD1. Losses at the gene ends were 3 bases for V and 8 bases for J; bases not matched to a gene: 5. The CDR3 is made up of 13 amino acids. The CDR3 DNA follows: TGTGCCAGCAGTTTGCGGGACAGGGCTCAGCAGTACGTC. Translated, it gives CASSLRDRAQQYV.

This clonotype was observed a handful of times. The V gene is TRBV20-1, the J gene TRBJ2-7; no clear D. V was pared by 3 bases and J by 0 bases, with 6 bases between. The CDR3 has 12 residues. Germline assignment: CDR1 DFQATT and CDR2 SNEGSKA (reference sequence). Written as DNA, the CDR3 is TGCAGTGCTAGTCCGAGCTCCTACGAGCAGTACGTC. Amino acid sequence: CSASPSSYEQYV.

This clonotype was picked up a small number of times. The V and J genes are TRBV20-1 and TRBJ2-1; TRBD2 aligns across 11 bases. Germline assignment: CDR1 DFQATT and CDR2 SNEGSKA (reference sequence). With 1 base clipped from V and 9 bases from J, the junction kept 8 bases outside the gene matches. This CDR3 contains 15 residues. In DNA, the CDR3 is TGCAGTGCTAGAGGTAGCGGGGGGGTAGAGGTTGAGCAGTTCTTC. Its translation: CSARGSGGVEVEQFF.

This chain joins TRBV19 and TRBJ1-5; D perhaps matches TRBD1 (6 bases). CDR3 length: 15 amino acids. Germline V gives CDR1 LNHDA, CDR2 SQIVND (reference sequence). Trimming stripped 4 bases from V and 7 bases from J, with 17 bases between. CDR3 residues: CASSTTWQGKQPQHF. The CDR3 DNA is TGTGCCAGTAGTACCACGTGGCAGGGGAAGCAGCCCCAGCATTTT.

This clonotype was picked up a small number of times. The CDR3 here is CAISGTSRTLTDTQYF. The DNA of the CDR3 is TGTGCCATCAGTGGGACGTCCCGTACGCTGACAGATACGCAGTATTTT. The rearrangement links TRBV10-3 to TRBJ2-3, with D unresolved. Per the germline V gene, CDR1 is ENHRY and CDR2 is SYGVKD. V gave up 4 bases and J gave up 3 bases, with 17 bases separating them. The CDR3 length is 16 residues.